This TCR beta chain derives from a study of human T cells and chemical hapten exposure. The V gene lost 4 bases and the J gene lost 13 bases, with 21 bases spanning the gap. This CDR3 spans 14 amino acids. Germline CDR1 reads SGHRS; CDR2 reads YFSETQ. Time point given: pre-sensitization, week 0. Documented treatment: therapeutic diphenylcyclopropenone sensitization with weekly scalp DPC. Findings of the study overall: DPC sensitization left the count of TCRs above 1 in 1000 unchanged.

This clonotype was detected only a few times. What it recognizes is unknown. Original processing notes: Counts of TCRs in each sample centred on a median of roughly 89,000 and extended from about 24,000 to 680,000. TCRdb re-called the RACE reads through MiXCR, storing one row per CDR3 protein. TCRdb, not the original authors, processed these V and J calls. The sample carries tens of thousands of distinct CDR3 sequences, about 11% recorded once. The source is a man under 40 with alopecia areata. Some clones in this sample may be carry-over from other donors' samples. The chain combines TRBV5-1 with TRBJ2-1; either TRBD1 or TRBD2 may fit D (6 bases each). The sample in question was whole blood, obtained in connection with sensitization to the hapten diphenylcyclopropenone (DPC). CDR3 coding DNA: TGCGCCAGCAGCCCACGGACAGAGGGGGGCCCTCAGTTCTTC. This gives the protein CASSPRTEGGPQFF.